This record covers a single TCR beta chain. Antigen: not known. This sample is drawn from a study of early T cells in non-severe SARS-CoV-2 infection. V lost 1 base and J lost 7, with 16 bases in between. The CDR3 has 15 amino acids. The germline V gene encodes CDR1 SGHVS and CDR2 FNYEAQ. TCRdb itself ran the 5' RACE reads through MiXCR, one entry per CDR3 protein. The repertoire holds 46,000 or so distinct CDR3 sequences, with 7% to 8% as singletons. Findings and caveats of the study: VDJdb-based matching was biased toward anti-spike CD8 responses and missed private and CD4 specificities.

The clonotype was recovered from an adult who was a healthcare worker with PCR-confirmed SARS-CoV-2 infection or an uninfected control (not recorded which). The chain couples TRBV7-6 to TRBJ1-2, with D hard to call. The sequencing input was whole blood. CDR3 coding DNA: TGTGCCAGCAGCTTAGATAGGTCGACTGTCTCTGGCTACACCTTC. Translating it yields CASSLDRSTVSGYTF.